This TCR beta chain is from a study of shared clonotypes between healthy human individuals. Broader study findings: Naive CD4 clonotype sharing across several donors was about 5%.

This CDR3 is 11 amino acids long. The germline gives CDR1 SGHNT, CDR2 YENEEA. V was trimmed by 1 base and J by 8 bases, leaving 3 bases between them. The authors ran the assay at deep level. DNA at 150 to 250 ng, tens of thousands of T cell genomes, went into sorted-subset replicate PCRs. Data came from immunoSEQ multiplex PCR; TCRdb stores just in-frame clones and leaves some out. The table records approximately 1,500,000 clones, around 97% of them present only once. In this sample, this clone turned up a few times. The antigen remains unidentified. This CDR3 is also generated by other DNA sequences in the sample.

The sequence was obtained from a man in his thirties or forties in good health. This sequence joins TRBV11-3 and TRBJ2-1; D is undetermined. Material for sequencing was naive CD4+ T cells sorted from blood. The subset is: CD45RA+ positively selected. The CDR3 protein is CASSLADEQFF. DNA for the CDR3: TGTGCCAGCAGCTTAGCTGATGAGCAGTTCTTC.